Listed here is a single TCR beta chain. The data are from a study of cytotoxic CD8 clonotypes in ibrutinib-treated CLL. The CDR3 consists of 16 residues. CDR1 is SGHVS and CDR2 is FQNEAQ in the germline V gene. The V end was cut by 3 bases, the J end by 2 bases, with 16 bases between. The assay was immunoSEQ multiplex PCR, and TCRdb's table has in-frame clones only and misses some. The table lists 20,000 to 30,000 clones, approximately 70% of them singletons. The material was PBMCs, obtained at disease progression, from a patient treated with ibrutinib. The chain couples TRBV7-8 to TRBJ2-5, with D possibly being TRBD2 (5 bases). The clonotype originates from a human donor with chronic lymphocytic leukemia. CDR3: CASSLWAEAVQETQYF. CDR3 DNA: TGTGCCAGCAGCTTGTGGGCGGAGGCCGTTCAAGAGACCCAGTACTTC. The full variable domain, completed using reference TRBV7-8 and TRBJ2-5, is GAGVSQSPRYKVAKRGQDVALRCDPISGHVSLFWYQQALGQGPEFLTYFQNEAQLDKSGLPSDRFFAERPEGSVSTLKIQRTQQEDSAVYLCASSLWAEAVQETQYFGPGTRLLVL.